Described below is a single T cell receptor beta chain sequence and its context. Germline values: CDR1 DFQATT, CDR2 SNEGSKA (reference sequence). V was clipped by 6 bases and J by 7 bases, with 10 bases between them. The CDR3 spans 11 residues. This sample is part of a study of PD-1 blockade in classical Hodgkin lymphoma. Specified time point: cycle 4 day 1 (C4D1), after more than five weeks of nivolumab. All patients relapsed after autologous stem cell transplantation, and brentuximab vedotin exposure varied. Sequencing used immunoSEQ multiplex PCR; TCRdb keeps in-frame clones, though not all of them. The table includes 100,000 or so clones, less than 95% detected once.

The sequence was obtained from a human donor with classical Hodgkin lymphoma. The chain is built from TRBV20-1 and TRBJ1-5, with D hard to call. The sample in question was peripheral blood mononuclear cells (PBMCs), obtained before the fourth cycle of nivolumab. CDR3 nucleotide sequence: TGCAGTGCCCCCCTGGGACAGCCCCAGCATTTT. It yields the protein CSAPLGQPQHF.